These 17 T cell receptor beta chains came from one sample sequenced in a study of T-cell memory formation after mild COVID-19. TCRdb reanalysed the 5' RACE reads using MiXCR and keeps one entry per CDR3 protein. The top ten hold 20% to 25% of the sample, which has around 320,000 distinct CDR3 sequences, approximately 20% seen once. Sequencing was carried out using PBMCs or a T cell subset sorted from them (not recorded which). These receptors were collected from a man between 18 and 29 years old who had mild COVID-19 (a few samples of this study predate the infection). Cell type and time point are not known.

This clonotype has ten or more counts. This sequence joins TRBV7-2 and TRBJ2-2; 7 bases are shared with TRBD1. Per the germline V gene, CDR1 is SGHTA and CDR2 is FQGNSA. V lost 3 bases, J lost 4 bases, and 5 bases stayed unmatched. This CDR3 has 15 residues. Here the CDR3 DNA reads TGTGCCAGCAGCTTCCGGACAGGCGTCACCGGGGAGCTGTTTTTT. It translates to CASSFRTGVTGELFF.

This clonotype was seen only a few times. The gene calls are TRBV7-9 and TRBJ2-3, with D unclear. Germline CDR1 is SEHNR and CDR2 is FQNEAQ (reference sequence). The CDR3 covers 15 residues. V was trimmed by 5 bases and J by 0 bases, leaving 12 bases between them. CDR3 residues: CASSPTGISTDTQYF. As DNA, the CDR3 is TGTGCCAGCAGCCCGACCGGAATTAGCACAGATACGCAGTATTTT. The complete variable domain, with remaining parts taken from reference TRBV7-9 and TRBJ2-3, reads DTGVSQNPRHKITKRGQNVTFRCDPISEHNRLYWYRQTLGQGPEFLTYFQNEAQLEKSRLLSDRFSAERPKGSFSTLEIQRTEQGDSAMYLCASSPTGISTDTQYFGPGTRLTVL.

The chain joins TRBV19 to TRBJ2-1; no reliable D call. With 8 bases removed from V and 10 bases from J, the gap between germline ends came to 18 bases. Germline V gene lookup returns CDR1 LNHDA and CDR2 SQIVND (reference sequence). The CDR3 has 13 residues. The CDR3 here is CASRISGSWEQFF. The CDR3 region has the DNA TGTGCCAGTCGAATTTCAGGCTCGTGGGAGCAGTTCTTC. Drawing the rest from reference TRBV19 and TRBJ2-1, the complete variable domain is DGGITQSPKYLFRKEGQNVTLSCEQNLNHDAMYWYRQDPGQGLRLIYYSQIVNDFQKGDIAEGYSVSREKKESFPLTVTSAQKNPTAFYLCASRISGSWEQFFGPGTRLTVL.

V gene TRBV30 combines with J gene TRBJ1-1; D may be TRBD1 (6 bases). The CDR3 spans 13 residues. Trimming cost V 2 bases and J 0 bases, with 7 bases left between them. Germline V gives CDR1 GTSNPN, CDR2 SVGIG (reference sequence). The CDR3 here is CAWSRQVNTEAFF. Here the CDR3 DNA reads TGTGCCTGGAGTCGACAGGTGAACACTGAAGCTTTCTTT.

The CDR3: CSAVLAGADTQYF. The CDR3 DNA sequence: TGCAGCGCCGTACTAGCGGGGGCAGATACGCAGTATTTT. The chain employs TRBV29-1 and TRBJ2-3; 11 positions agree with TRBD2. Looked up from germline, CDR1 is SQVTM and CDR2 is ANQGSEA. The CDR3 covers 13 residues. V shed 7 bases and J 4 bases; nucleotides not matched to a gene: 4.

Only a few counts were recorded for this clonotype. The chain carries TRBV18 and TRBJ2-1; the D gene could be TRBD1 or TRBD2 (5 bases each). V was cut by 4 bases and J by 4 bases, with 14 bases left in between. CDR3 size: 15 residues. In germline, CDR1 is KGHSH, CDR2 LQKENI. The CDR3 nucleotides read TGTGCCAGCTCACAGTCTGGGGGAGTATACAATGAGCAGTTCTTC. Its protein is CASSQSGGVYNEQFF.

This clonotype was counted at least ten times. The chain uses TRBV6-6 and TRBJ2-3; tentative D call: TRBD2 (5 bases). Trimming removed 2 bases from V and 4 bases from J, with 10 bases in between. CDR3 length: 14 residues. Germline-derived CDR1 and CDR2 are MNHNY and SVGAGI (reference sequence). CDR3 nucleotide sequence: TGTGCCAGCAGTTACAAGCCGGAGGCAGATACGCAGTATTTT. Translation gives CASSYKPEADTQYF.

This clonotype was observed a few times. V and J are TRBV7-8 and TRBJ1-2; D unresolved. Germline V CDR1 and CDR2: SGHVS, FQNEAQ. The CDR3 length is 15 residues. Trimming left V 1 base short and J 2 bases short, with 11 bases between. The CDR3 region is CASSLGAAFNYGYTF. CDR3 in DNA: TGTGCCAGCAGCTTAGGGGCAGCCTTCAACTATGGCTACACCTTC.

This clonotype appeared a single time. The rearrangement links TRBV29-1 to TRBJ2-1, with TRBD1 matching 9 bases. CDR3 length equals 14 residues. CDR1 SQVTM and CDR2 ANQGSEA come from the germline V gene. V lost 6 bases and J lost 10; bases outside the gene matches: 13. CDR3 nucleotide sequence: TGCAGCGTACATCCGGACAGGGGCCGTTCCGAGCAGTTCTTC. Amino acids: CSVHPDRGRSEQFF.

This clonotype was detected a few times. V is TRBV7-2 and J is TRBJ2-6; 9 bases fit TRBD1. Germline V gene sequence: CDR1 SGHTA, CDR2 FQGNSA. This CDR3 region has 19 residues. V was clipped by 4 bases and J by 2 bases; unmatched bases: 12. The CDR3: CASSWTGVQTLTGANVLTF. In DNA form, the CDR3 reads TGTGCCAGCAGCTGGACAGGGGTCCAGACATTAACTGGGGCCAACGTCCTGACTTTC.

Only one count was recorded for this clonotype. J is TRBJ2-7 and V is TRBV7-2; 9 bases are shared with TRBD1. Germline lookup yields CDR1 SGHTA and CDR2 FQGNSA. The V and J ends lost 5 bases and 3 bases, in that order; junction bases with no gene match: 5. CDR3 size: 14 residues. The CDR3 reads CASSLLTGGYEQYF. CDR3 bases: TGTGCCAGCAGCCTTCTGACAGGGGGCTACGAGCAGTACTTC.

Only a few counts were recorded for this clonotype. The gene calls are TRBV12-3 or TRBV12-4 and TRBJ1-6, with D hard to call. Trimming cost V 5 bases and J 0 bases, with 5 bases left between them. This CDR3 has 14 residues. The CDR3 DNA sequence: TGTGCCAGCAGTCCGAGCTCCTATAATTCACCCCTCCACTTT. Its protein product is CASSPSSYNSPLHF.

CDR3 bases: TGCAGTGCTAGTCGGACTTCTCGGGAGACCCAGTACTTC. Encoded protein: CSASRTSRETQYF. V gene TRBV20-1 combines with J gene TRBJ2-5; perhaps TRBD2 as D (5 bases). The CDR3 is 13 residues long. Germline CDR1 reads DFQATT; CDR2 reads SNEGSKA (reference sequence). Trimming took 3 bases from V and 5 from J, leaving 13 bases between them.

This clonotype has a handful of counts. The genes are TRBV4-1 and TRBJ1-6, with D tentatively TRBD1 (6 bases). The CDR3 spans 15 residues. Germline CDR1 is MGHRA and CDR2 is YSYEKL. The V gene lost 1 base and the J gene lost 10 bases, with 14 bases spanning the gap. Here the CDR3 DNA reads TGCGCCAGCAGCCAAGGCTGGGGGCAAGGGTCACCCCTCCACTTT. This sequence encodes CASSQGWGQGSPLHF.

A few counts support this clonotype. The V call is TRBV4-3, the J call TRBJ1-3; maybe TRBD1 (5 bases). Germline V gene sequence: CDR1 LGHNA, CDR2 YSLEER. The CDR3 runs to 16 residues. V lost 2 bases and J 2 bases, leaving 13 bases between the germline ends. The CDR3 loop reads CASSQSRGQAGNTIYF. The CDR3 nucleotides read TGCGCCAGCAGCCAATCAAGGGGCCAAGCTGGAAACACCATATATTTT.

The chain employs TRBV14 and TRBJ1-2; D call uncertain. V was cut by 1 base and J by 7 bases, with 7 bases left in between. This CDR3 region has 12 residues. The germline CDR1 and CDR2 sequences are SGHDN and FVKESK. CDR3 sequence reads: CASSQVGSGYTF. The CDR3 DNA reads TGTGCCAGCAGCCAAGTAGGGTCTGGCTACACCTTC.

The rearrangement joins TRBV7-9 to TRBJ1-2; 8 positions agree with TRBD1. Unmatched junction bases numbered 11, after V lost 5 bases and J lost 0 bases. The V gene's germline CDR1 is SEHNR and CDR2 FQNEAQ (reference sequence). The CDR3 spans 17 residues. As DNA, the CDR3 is TGTGCCAGCAGCCCGAAAGGACAGGGATGGGCTAACTATGGCTACACCTTC. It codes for CASSPKGQGWANYGYTF.